These 10 T cell receptor beta chains were sequenced from one sample in a study of blood T cell repertoires in COVID-19. The data were produced by immunoSEQ multiplex PCR, yet TCRdb's version contains in-frame clones alone and is incomplete. The table includes about 88,000 clones, 85% to 95% detected once. The sequenced material came from peripheral blood. The receptors were gathered from a man in his sixties with acute or convalescent COVID-19.

The chain is built from TRBV27 and TRBJ1-1, with D unresolved. V lost 2 bases and J lost 0, with 22 bases in between. The CDR3 is 19 amino acids. Germline V lookup: CDR1 MNHEY, CDR2 SMNVEV (reference sequence). The CDR3 DNA is TGTGCCAGCAGTTTAACTCATTCCGGGTTCAGTAATATGAACACTGAAGCTTTCTTT. Its protein product is CASSLTHSGFSNMNTEAFF.

The chain is built from TRBV20-1 and TRBJ1-5; TRBD1 aligns across 8 bases. The CDR3 is 15 amino acids. Germline lookup yields CDR1 DFQATT and CDR2 SNEGSKA (reference sequence). Trimming removed 3 bases from V and 5 bases from J; junction bases left unmatched: 9. CDR3 sequence (DNA): TGCAGTGCTAGTCCCCCTACAGGGGGACATCAGCCCCAGCATTTT. The encoded protein is CSASPPTGGHQPQHF.

This CDR3 is CASSNSGRAPGELFF. For the CDR3, the DNA is TGTGCCAGCAGCAATAGCGGGAGGGCCCCCGGGGAGCTGTTTTTT. The chain recombines TRBV21-1 with TRBJ2-2; TRBD2, the table's D call, lacks a check against the DNA. TRBV21-1 is a pseudogene locus. The CDR3 is 15 amino acids.

This clone was seen a single time. The J gene is TRBJ2-7, the V gene TRBV28, with a possible D match to TRBD2 (5 bases). CDR1 and CDR2 (germline): MDHEN, SYDVKM. V dropped 3 bases and J dropped 4 bases, with 19 bases sitting between them. This CDR3 is 16 amino acids long. CDR3 nucleotides: TGTGCCAGCAGTTTTGGGGAACTAGGTCTGCCTTACGAGCAGTACTTC. It is translated as CASSFGELGLPYEQYF.

V usage is TRBV15 and J usage is TRBJ1-3; TRBD1 aligns across 7 bases. The germline V gene has CDR1 LNHNV and CDR2 YYDKDF (reference sequence). Trimming cost V 0 bases and J 4 bases; bases outside gene matches: 3. The CDR3 length is 15 residues. CDR3 in amino acids: CATSRDLTGGNTIYF. DNA of the CDR3: TGTGCCACCAGCAGAGATTTGACAGGGGGAAACACCATATATTTT.

The chain combines TRBV27 with TRBJ2-7, with 8 bases matching TRBD1. The germline V gene has CDR1 MNHEY and CDR2 SMNVEV (reference sequence). The CDR3 spans 16 residues. Unmatched junction bases numbered 7, after V lost 3 bases and J lost 0 bases. CDR3 coding DNA: TGTGCCAGCAGTTTCCTCTCGGACAGGGACTCCTACGAGCAGTACTTC. It yields the protein CASSFLSDRDSYEQYF.

This clone was found once. The chain combines TRBV5-1 with TRBJ2-7, with D possibly TRBD1 on 5 matching bases. With 1 base removed from V and 0 bases from J, the gap between germline ends came to 11 bases. The CDR3 is made up of 15 amino acids. The germline CDR1 and CDR2 sequences are SGHRS and YFSETQ. The CDR3 DNA reads TGCGCCAGCAGCTTGTTAGAAGGGGACTCCTACGAGCAGTACTTC. Translating it yields CASSLLEGDSYEQYF.

This chain joins TRBV9 and TRBJ2-1, with D hard to call. Germline V gene lookup returns CDR1 SGDLS and CDR2 YYNGEE. V lost 0 bases and J lost 8, with 12 bases in between. The CDR3 is made up of 14 amino acids. The CDR3 coding sequence is TGTGCCAGCAGCGTAGGGCCCAGGCTCGATGAGCAGTTCTTC. Translated, it gives CASSVGPRLDEQFF. Full variable domain (missing parts from reference TRBV9 and TRBJ2-1): DSGVTQTPKHLITATGQRVTLRCSPRSGDLSVYWYQQSLDQGLQFLIQYYNGEERAKGNILERFSAQQFPDLHSELNLSSLELGDSALYFCASSVGPRLDEQFFGPGTRLTVL.

This clone was picked up a small number of times. The rearrangement joins TRBV10-3 to TRBJ2-5, with TRBD2 matching 9 bases. The junction had 3 bases not matched to a gene; V was cut back by 6 bases and J by 1 base. CDR1 is ENHRY, CDR2 SYGVKD, per germline. There are 14 residues in the CDR3. DNA for the CDR3: TGTGCCATCAGGGCGACTAGCGGCCAAGAGACCCAGTACTTC. This translates into CAIRATSGQETQYF.

This clone was found once. This sequence joins TRBV6-6 and TRBJ1-1; TRBD1 aligns across 9 bases. CDR3 length equals 12 residues. V lost 6 bases and J lost 8; bases outside the gene matches: 4. Germline V gene sequence: CDR1 MNHNY, CDR2 SVGAGI (reference sequence). CDR3 nucleotide sequence: TGTGCCAGCAGACCCGACAGGGGGGAAGCTTTCTTT. Protein product: CASRPDRGEAFF.